The sequence of this T cell receptor (beta chain) was determined in a study of identical twins. Points from the study as a whole: Models came in too low on out-of-frame TCR alpha sharing in monozygotic twins.

This clonotype was counted only a few times. No antigen is known for it. With template switching, a universal primer site was added, and the cDNA carried unique molecular identifiers. One entry per CDR3 protein results from TCRdb running MiXCR on the 5' RACE reads. The sample holds over 200,000 distinct CDR3 sequences, over 8% seen once. There were only healthy Caucasians among the donors. The receptor comes from a young woman in good health. Sequencing input: memory (CD45RO+) T cells sorted from blood.

The CDR3 DNA reads as TGTGCCAGCAGTTTGGGGGGGAGGTATAATTCACCCCTCCACTTT. Its translation: CASSLGGRYNSPLHF. V gene TRBV12-3 or TRBV12-4 combines with J gene TRBJ1-6; D is possibly TRBD1 (5 bases). The CDR3 has 15 residues. V lost 3 bases and J lost 4, with 10 bases in between.